This record covers a single T cell receptor beta chain. The clone's antigen remains unknown. Qualities for individual bases were not recorded, and no much larger clone is one base off. The sample belongs to a study of blood T cell repertoires in COVID-19 (dated by TCRdb to 2018 to 2021). Background on the whole study: The collaborator samples originated in the United States, Italy and Spain and spanned the acute and convalescent phases of COVID-19. The material from the prospective study consisted of cDNA or gDNA derived from T cells, B-cell-depleted T cells, or PBMCs. Subjects who had been exposed to COVID-19, were actively infected with it, or had recovered from it provided the deeply sampled blood TCRbeta repertoires that made up the dataset. The repertoires were made available in a free public database intended to serve as a resource for research on the immune response to SARS-CoV-2. The samples were drawn from two sources: the first 160 participants of the ongoing ImmuneRACE study, and 950 to 1,500 subjects contributed by 6 global collaborators. A de-identified subject ID, COVID-19 status, age in years and sex were almost always included in the sample metadata. Where available, HLA class I and class II types were taken from metadata supplied by the sample provider and were not determined by assay-based typing.

Beyond this particular receptor, the publication reports: Clinical and demographic metadata were provided uncurated, with the amount varying by source and participant.

Participants in the prospective study were enrolled through a virtual design, were aged about 18 to 100 years, and lived in 24 United States geographic areas. In the prospective study, cohorts were assigned on the basis of participant-reported clinical history obtained from a screening survey and a study questionnaire. A participant counted as exposed if, within 2 weeks of entering the study, that participant had been in contact with someone who had a PCR-confirmed or clinician-diagnosed COVID-19 case. Mobile phlebotomists in the prospective study collected whole blood, serum and a nasopharyngeal or oropharyngeal swab from every participant. Over an approximately 2-month period, participants in the prospective study had the option of providing additional blood draws and questionnaires. Before DNA extraction, blood samples from the prospective study were shipped at room temperature or frozen. The immunoSEQ Assay, a bias-controlled multiplex PCR, was used to amplify TCRbeta CDR3 regions from genomic DNA. In the original analysis: The number of nucleated cells in each sample was estimated from the amplification of reference gene primers within the assay. To quantify the absolute abundance of each unique TCRbeta CDR3 rearrangement, sequence reads were collapsed and filtered. Productive Simpson clonality was computed per sample as the square root of Simpson's diversity index over productive rearrangements. Held by TCRdb, this immuneACCESS table contains in-frame sequences only and omits some clones. Under half of the omission traces to an unresolved V gene where checked; the cause of the rest is unknown. That table gives V, J and clone size, and the DNA gave D and trimming. The sample data list a few hundred thousand clones, and 90% of these were observed just once. The ten largest clones capture more than 12% of the sample.

The germline V gene yields SGHTA for CDR1 and FQGNSA for CDR2. The CDR3 sequence holds 17 residues, the cysteine and phenylalanine included. This entry keeps only the CDR3 DNA: 51 bases, framed from base 1. V loses 5 bases at its end and J loses 2 bases; junction bases beyond the gene matches: 12. The chain is encoded by TRBV7-2 joined to TRBJ1-1; a stretch of 9 junction bases matches TRBD1. This clonotype originated in a man aged 30-40 years who had been exposed to COVID-19. Sequencing was done on a sample of PBMCs or T cells enriched from blood (not recorded which). CDR3 reads: CASSHPYRGPRNTEAFF. The DNA sequence reads TGTGCCAGCAGCCACCCCTACAGGGGGCCCAGAAACACTGAAGCTTTCTTT.